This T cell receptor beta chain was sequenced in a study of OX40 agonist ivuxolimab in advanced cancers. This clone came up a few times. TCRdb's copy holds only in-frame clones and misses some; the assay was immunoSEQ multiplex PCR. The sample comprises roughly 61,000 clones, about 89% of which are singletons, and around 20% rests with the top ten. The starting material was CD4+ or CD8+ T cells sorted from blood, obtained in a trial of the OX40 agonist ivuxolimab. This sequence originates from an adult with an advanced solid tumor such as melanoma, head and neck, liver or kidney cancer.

CDR3 sequence (DNA): TGTGCCAGCAGTGAAGACAGGAGCTCCTACAATGAGCAGTTCTTC. It translates to CASSEDRSSYNEQFF. The chain uses TRBV6-1 and TRBJ2-1; maybe TRBD1 (5 bases). CDR3 length: 15 amino acids. The ends were cut back, 1 base at V and 0 bases at J, with 7 bases in the middle. Germline-derived CDR1 and CDR2 are MNHNS and SASEGT.